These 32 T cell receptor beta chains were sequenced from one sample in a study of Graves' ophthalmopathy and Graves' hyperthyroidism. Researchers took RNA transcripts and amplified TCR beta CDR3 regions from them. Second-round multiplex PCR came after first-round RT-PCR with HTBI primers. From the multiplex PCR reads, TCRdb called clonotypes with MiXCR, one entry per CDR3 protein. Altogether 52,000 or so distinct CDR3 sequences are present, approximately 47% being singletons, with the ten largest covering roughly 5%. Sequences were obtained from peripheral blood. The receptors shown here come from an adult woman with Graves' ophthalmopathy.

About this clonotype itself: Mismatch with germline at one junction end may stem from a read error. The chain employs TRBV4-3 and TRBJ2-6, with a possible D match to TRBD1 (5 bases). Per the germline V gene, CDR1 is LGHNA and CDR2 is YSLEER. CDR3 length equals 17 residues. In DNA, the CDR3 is TGCACCAGCAGCCATATGACAGAAAGCTCTGGGGCCAACGTCCTGGCTTTC. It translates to CTSSHMTESSGANVLAF.

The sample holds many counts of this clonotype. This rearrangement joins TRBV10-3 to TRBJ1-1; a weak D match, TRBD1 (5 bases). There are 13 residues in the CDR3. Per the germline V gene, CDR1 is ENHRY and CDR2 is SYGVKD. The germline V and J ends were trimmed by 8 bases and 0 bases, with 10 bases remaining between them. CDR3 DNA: TGTGCCATCTCGGGACGCTTGAACACTGAAGCTTTCTTT. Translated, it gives CAISGRLNTEAFF.

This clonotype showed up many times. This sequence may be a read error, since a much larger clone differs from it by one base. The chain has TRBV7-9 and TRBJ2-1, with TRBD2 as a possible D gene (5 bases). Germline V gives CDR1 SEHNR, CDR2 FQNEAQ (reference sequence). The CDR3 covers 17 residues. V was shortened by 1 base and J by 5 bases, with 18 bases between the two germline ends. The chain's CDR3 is CASSLGTGRKGHNEQFF. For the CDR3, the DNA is TGTGCCAGCAGCTTAGGGACTGGGCGGAAGGGCCACAATGAGCAGTTCTTC.

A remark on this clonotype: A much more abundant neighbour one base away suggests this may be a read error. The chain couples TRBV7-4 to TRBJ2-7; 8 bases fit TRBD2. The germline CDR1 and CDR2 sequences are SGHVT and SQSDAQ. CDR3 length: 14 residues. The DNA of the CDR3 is TGTGCCAGCAGCCCCCCGGGGGGGTCCTACGTGCAGTACTTC. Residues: CASSPPGGSYVQYF.

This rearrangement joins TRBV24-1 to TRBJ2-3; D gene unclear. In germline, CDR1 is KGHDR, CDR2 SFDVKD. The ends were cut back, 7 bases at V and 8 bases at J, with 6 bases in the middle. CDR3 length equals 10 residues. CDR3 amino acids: CATRGSTQYF. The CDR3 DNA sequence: TGTGCCACCAGGGGAAGTACGCAGTATTTT.

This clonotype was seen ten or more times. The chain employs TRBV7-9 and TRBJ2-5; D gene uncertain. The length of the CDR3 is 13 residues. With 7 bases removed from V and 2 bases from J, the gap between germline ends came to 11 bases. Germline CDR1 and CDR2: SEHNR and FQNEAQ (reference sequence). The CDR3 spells CASTPSLQETQYF. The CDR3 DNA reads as TGTGCCAGCACCCCAAGCTTACAAGAGACCCAGTACTTC.

CDR3 bases: TGCAGCGTTGTAGGCAAAATCTTAACCGGGACAGGGATGATGGTAGAGACCCAGTACTTC. Encoded protein: CSVVGKILTGTGMMVETQYF. The chain couples TRBV29-1 to TRBJ2-5; 9 bases map to TRBD1. CDR1 is SQVTM, CDR2 ANQGSEA, per germline. The CDR3 totals 20 residues. Trimming at V came to 4 bases and at J to 4 bases, leaving 25 bases not matched to a gene.

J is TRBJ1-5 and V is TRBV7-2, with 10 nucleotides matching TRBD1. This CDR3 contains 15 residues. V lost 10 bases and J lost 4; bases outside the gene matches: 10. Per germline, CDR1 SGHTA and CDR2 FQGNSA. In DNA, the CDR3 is TGTGCCACCAGTCAGAGGACAGGGGGTAATCAGCCCCAGCATTTT. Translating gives CATSQRTGGNQPQHF.

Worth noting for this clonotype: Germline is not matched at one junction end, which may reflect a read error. For the CDR3, the DNA is TGTGCCAGCAGCTTGTACCTGGAGACCCAGCACTTC. Its protein product is CASSLYLETQHF. The chain recombines TRBV5-4 with TRBJ2-5, with D hard to call. Germline lookup yields CDR1 SGHNT and CDR2 YYREEE (reference sequence). CDR3 length: 12 residues.

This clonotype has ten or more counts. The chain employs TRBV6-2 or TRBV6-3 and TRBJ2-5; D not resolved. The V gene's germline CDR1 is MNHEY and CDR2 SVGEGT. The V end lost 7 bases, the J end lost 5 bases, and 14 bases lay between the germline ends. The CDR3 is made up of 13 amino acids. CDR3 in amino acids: CASITVTLETQYF. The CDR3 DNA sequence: TGTGCCAGCATAACAGTTACCCTGGAGACCCAGTACTTC.

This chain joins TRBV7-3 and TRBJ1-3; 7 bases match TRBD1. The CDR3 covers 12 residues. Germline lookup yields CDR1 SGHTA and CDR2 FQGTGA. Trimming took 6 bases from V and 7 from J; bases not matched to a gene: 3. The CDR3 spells CASSPTGNTIYF. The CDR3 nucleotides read TGTGCCAGCAGTCCGACAGGGAACACCATATATTTT.

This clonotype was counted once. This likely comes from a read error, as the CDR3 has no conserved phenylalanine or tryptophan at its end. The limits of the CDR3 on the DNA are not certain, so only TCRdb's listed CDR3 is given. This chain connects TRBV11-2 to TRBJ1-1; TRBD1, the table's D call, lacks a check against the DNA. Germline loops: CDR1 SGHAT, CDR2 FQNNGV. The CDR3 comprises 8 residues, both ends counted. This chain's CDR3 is CASSYRPG.

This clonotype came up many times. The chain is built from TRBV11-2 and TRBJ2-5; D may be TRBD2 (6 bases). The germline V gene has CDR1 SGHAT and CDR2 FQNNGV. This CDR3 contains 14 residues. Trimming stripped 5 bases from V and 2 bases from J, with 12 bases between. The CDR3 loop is CASSLGTAQETQYF. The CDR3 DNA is TGTGCCAGCAGCCTCGGGACTGCACAAGAGACCCAGTACTTC.

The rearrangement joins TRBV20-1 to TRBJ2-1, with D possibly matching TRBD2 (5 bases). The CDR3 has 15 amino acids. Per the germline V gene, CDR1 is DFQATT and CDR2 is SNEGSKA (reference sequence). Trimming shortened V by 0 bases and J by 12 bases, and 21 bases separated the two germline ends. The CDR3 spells CSARDRGVSWKGQFF. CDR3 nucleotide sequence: TGCAGTGCTAGAGATCGGGGAGTCAGTTGGAAGGGGCAGTTCTTC.

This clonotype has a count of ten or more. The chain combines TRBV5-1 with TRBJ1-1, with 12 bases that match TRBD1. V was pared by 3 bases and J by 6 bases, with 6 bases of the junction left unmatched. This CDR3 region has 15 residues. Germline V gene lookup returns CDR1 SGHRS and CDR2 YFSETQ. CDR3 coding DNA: TGCGCCAGCAGCTACCTGGGACAGGGGGCGGCTGAAGCTTTCTTT. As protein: CASSYLGQGAAEAFF. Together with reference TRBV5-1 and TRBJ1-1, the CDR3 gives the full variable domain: KAGVTQTPRYLIKTRGQQVTLSCSPISGHRSVSWYQQTPGQGLQFLFEYFSETQRNKGNFPGRFSGRQFSNSRSEMNVSTLELGDSALYLCASSYLGQGAAEAFFGQGTRLTVV.

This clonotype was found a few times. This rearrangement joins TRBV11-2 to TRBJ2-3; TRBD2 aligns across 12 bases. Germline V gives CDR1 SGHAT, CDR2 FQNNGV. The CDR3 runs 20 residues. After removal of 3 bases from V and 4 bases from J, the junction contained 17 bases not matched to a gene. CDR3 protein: CASSFHRGPSSGRASDTQYF. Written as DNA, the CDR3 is TGTGCCAGCAGCTTTCACAGGGGCCCCTCTAGCGGGAGGGCATCAGATACGCAGTATTTT.

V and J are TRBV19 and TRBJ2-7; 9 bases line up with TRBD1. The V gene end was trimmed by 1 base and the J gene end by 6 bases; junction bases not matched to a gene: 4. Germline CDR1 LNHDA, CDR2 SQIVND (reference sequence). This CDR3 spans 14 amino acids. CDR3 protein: CASSIGTGVGEQYF. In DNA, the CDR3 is TGTGCCAGTAGTATAGGGACAGGGGTAGGCGAGCAGTACTTC.

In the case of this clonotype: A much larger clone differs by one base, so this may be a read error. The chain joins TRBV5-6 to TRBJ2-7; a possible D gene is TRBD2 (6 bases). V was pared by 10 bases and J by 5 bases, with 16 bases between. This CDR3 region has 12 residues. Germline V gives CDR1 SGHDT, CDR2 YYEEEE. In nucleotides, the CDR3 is TGTGCCTGGAGTGGCGGGAACCACGAGCAGTACTTC. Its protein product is CAWSGGNHEQYF.

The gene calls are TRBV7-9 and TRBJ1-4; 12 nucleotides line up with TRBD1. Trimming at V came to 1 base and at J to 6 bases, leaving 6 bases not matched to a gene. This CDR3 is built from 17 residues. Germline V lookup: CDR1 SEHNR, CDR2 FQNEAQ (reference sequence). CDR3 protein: CASSLVLGTGGYEKLFF. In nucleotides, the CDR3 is TGTGCCAGCAGCTTAGTGTTGGGGACAGGGGGCTATGAAAAACTGTTTTTT.

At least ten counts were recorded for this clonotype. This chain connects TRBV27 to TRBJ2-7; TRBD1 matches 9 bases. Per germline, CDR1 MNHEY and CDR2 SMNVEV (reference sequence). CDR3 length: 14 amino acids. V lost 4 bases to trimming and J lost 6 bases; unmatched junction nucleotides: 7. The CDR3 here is CASSYTGGPVEQYF. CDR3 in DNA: TGTGCCAGCAGTTATACAGGGGGCCCGGTCGAGCAGTACTTC.

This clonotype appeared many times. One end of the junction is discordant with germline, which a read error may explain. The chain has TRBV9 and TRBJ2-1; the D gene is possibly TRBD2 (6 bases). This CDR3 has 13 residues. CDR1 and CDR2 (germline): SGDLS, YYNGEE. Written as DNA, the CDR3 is TGTGCCAGCAGCGCCGACCAACGGGGGAGCCCGATCTTC. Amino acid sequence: CASSADQRGSPIF.

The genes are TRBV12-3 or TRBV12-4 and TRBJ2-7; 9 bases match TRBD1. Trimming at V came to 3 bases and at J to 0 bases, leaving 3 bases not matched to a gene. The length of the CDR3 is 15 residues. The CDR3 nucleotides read TGTGCCAGCAGTTTTGGACAGGGGCTCTCCTACGAGCAGTACTTC. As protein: CASSFGQGLSYEQYF.

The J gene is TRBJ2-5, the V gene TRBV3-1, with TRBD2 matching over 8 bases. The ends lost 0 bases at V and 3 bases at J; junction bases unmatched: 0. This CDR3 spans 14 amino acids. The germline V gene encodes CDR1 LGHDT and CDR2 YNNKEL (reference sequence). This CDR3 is CASSQDSGEETQYF. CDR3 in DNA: TGTGCCAGCAGCCAAGATAGCGGGGAAGAGACCCAGTACTTC.

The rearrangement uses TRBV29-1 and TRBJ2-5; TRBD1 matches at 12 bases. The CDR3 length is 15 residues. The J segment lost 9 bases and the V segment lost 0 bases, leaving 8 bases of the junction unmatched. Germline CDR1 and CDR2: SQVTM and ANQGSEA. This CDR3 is CSVEDGTGGNQPQYF. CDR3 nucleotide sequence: TGCAGCGTTGAAGATGGGACAGGGGGCAATCAGCCCCAGTACTTC.

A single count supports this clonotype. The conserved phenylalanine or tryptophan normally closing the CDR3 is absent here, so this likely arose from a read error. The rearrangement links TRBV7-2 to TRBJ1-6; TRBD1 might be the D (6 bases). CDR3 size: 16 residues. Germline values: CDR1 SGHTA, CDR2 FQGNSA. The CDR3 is CASGLVLQGRGSPLHL. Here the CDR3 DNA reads TGTGCCAGCGGCTTAGTCCTACAGGGTAGGGGCTCACCCCTCCACCTT.

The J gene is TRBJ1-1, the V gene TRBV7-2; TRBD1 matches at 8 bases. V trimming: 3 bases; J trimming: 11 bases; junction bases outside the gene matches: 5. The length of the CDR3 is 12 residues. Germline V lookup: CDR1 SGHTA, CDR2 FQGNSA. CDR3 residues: CASSLRTGQAFF. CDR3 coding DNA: TGTGCCAGCAGCTTGCGGACAGGGCAGGCTTTCTTT. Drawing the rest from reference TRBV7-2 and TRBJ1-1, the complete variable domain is GAGVSQSPSNKVTEKGKDVELRCDPISGHTALYWYRQSLGQGLEFLIYFQGNSAPDKSGLPSDRFSAERTGGSVSTLTIQRTQQEDSAVYLCASSLRTGQAFFGQGTRLTVV.

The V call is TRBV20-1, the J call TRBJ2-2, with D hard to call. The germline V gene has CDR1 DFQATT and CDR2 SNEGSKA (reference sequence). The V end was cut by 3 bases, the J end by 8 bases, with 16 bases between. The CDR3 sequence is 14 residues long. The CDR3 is CSASNVVGRGELFF. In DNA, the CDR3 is TGCAGTGCTAGTAACGTTGTGGGAAGGGGGGAGCTGTTTTTT.

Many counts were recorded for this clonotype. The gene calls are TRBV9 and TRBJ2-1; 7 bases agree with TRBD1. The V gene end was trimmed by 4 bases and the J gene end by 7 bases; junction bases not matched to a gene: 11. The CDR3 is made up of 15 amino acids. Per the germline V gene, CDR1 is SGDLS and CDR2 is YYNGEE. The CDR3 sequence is CASSPKRPTGNEQFF. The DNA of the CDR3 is TGTGCCAGCAGCCCAAAAAGGCCGACAGGGAATGAGCAGTTCTTC.

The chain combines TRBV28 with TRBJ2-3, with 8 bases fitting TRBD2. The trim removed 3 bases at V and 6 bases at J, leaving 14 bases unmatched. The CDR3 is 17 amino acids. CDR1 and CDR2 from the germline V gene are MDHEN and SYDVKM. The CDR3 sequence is CASSFRGSTSGVDTQYF. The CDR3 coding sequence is TGTGCCAGCAGTTTTCGCGGCTCCACTAGCGGAGTGGATACGCAGTATTTT.

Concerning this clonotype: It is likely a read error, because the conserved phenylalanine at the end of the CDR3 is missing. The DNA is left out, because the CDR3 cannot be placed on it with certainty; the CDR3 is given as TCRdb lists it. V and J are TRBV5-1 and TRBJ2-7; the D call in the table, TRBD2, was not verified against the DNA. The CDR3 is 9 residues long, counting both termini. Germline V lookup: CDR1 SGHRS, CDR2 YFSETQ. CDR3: CASSLLVAG.

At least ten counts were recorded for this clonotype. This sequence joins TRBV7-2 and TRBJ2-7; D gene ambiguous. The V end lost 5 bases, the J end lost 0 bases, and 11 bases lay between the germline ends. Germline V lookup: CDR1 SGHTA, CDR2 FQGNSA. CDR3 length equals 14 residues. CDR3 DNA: TGTGCCAGCAGCCCCGACTTTTCCTCCTACGAGCAGTACTTC. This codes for CASSPDFSSYEQYF. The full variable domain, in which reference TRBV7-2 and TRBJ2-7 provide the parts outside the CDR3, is GAGVSQSPSNKVTEKGKDVELRCDPISGHTALYWYRQSLGQGLEFLIYFQGNSAPDKSGLPSDRFSAERTGGSVSTLTIQRTQQEDSAVYLCASSPDFSSYEQYFGPGTRLTVT.

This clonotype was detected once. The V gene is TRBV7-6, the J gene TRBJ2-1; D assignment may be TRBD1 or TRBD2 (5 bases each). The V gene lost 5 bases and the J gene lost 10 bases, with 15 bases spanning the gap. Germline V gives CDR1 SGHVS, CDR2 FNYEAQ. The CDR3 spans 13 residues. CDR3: CASSGGRLIEQFF. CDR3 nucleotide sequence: TGTGCCAGCAGCGGGGGACGTCTAATCGAGCAGTTCTTC. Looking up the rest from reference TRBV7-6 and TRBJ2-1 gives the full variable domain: GAGVSQSPRYKVTKRGQDVALRCDPISGHVSLYWYRQALGQGPEFLTYFNYEAQQDKSGLPNDRFSAERPEGSISTLTIQRTEQRDSAMYRCASSGGRLIEQFFGPGTRLTVL.